This T cell receptor (beta chain) was identified during a study of response to subunit inactivated influenza vaccine. Points from the study as a whole: Authors suggested each seasonal flu vaccination may recruit only limited numbers of new T cells.

TCRdb fed the RT-PCR reads into MiXCR, producing one record per CDR3 protein. The data contain about 520,000 distinct CDR3 sequences, 6% to 9% of them singletons. This clonotype has only a few counts. The antigen remains undetermined. The CDR3 is 14 amino acids. The germline V gene has CDR1 DFQATT and CDR2 SNEGSKA (reference sequence). V shed 4 bases, J shed 1 base, and the junction held 6 bases outside the gene matches. The chain carries TRBV20-1 and TRBJ1-1; TRBD1 matches at 7 bases. The material sequenced was PBMCs from blood, taken approximately 25 months after vaccination. This TCR was recovered from a man aged 45 to 70 who received an inactivated influenza vaccine. The CDR3 region has the DNA TGCAGTGCTATTACAGGGGATCGGAACACTGAAGCTTTCTTT. Amino acid sequence: CSAITGDRNTEAFF.